This TCR beta chain comes out of a study of cytomegalovirus exposure and HLA in healthy donors. A remark on this clone: Its antigen is as yet unknown.

The CDR3 runs 15 residues. Losses at the gene ends were 3 bases for V and 4 bases for J; bases not matched to a gene: 7. Per germline, CDR1 LNHDA and CDR2 SQIVND (reference sequence). General study findings and limits: TCR beta sequences numbering under 20,000 were associated with HLA alleles at 0.05 false discovery rate in a later analysis.

A multiplex PCR was run with 60 Vbeta primers and 13 Jbeta primers. The protocol was immunoSEQ multiplex PCR, while the TCRdb copy is restricted to in-frame clones and leaves out a portion. The sample has roughly 88,000 clones, approximately 80% seen once. The chain uses TRBV19 and TRBJ1-1; 8 nucleotides line up with TRBD1. Sequenced: PBMCs. The clonotype comes from a man aged 25-45 years in good health and CMV-seropositive. The CDR3 loop is CASSIGGQVGTEAFF. The CDR3 bases are TGTGCCAGTAGTATCGGGGGACAGGTGGGCACTGAAGCTTTCTTT.